One sample yielded the 18 T cell receptor beta chains listed below, sequenced in a study of tissue T cells after allogeneic stem cell transplantation. Stated time point: mouse harvest day 14 after allogeneic transplant. Tail vein injection delivered 10^7 T-cell-depleted bone marrow cells and 10^6 splenic CD5+ T cells. Clones were read by immunoSEQ multiplex PCR, and TCRdb kept only the in-frame ones, dropping some. The sample consists of some 3,200 clones, roughly 53% of them appearing once. Source material: gut tissue. Receptors were obtained from a female BALB/c mouse given C57BL/6 T cells with graft-versus-host disease after an allogeneic hematopoietic cell transplant.

This clone has only a few counts. Mouse gene names and germline throughout. Read coverage stops 1 residue before the CDR3 terminus; the germline J gene supplies the remainder. The V call is TRBV26, the J call TRBJ1-6; D remains unclear. TRBJ1-6 is treated as an ORF (open reading frame) with a function not yet certain. There are 14 residues in the CDR3. V lost 4 bases and J lost 3, with 7 bases in between. Germline V gene data show CDR1 as KGHPV and CDR2 as FQNQEV (reference sequence). The CDR3 region is CASSQGSYNSPLYF. The CDR3 bases that were read are TGTGCCAGCAGTCAAGGCAGCTATAATTCGCCCCTCTAC.

This clone was detected only a few times. Genes and germline come from the mouse. With the read ending 1 residue before the CDR3 end, the germline J gene is used to fill in that end. The J gene is TRBJ2-1, the V gene TRBV26; 7 bases match TRBD1. Trimming removed 1 base from V and 0 bases from J; junction bases left unmatched: 0. Germline CDR1 KGHPV, CDR2 FQNQEV (reference sequence). The CDR3 runs 15 residues. This CDR3 is CASSLWDSNYAEQFF. The covered CDR3 bases are TGTGCCAGCAGTCTGTGGGACAGTAACTATGCTGAGCAGTTC.

About this clone: The gene names here belong to mouse. Read data end 1 residue before the CDR3 end; the end is taken from the germline J gene. The chain links TRBV26 to TRBJ1-1; maybe TRBD1 (5 bases). Per germline, CDR1 KGHPV and CDR2 FQNQEV (reference sequence). CDR3 length equals 14 residues. V was clipped by 2 bases and J by 4 bases, with 11 bases between them. The CDR3 bases that were read are TGTGCCAGCAGTCTGGAGGGGCGCAGCACAGAAGTCTTC. This codes for CASSLEGRSTEVF. The complete CDR3 reads CASSLEGRSTEVFF. The whole variable domain, filled in from reference TRBV26 and TRBJ1-1, reads NSKVIQTPRYLVKGQGQKAKMRCIPEKGHPVVFWYQQNKNNEFKFLINFQNQEVLQQIDMTEKRFSAECPSNSPCSLEIQSSEAGDSALYLCASSLEGRSTEVFFGKGTRLTVV.

The count of this clone is one. Gene names denote mouse genes. The read comes to an end 1 residue before the CDR3 does, leaving the germline J gene to fill in the end. The chain carries TRBV26 and TRBJ1-4; no definite D call. The CDR3 consists of 12 residues. In germline, CDR1 is KGHPV, CDR2 FQNQEV (reference sequence). V lost 2 bases and J lost 5, with 3 bases in between. Partial CDR3 DNA: TGTGCCAGCAGTCTGAGGAACGAAAGATTATTT. Translating it yields CASSLRNERLF. The entire CDR3 protein is CASSLRNERLFF.

Concerning this clone itself: Mouse germline and gene names are used. The read comes to an end 1 residue before the CDR3 does, leaving the germline J gene to fill in the end. The V gene is TRBV12-2, the J gene TRBJ1-1, with TRBD1 as a possible D gene (6 bases). V gave up 2 bases and J gave up 4 bases, with 13 bases separating them. This CDR3 is 14 amino acids long. Germline CDR1 SGHLS, CDR2 HYDKME. The part of the CDR3 DNA that was read is TGTGCCAGCTCTCCAACGGGGGGCAGCACAGAAGTCTTC. Translating gives CASSPTGGSTEVF. The complete CDR3 reads CASSPTGGSTEVFF.

This clone has just a few counts. The germline and genes are mouse ones. The read comes to an end 1 residue before the CDR3 does, leaving the germline J gene to fill in the end. This chain links TRBV26 with TRBJ2-3, with D perhaps TRBD1 or TRBD2 (6 bases each). Germline V gene sequence: CDR1 KGHPV, CDR2 FQNQEV (reference sequence). CDR3 size: 17 residues. Trimming took off 0 bases at V and 0 bases at J, with 13 bases between the two ends. The CDR3 reads CASSLSSGAVSAETLYF. The CDR3 DNA, read in part, is TGTGCCAGCAGTCTGTCGTCGGGGGCCGTAAGTGCAGAAACGCTGTAT. Full variable domain (missing parts from reference TRBV26 and TRBJ2-3): NSKVIQTPRYLVKGQGQKAKMRCIPEKGHPVVFWYQQNKNNEFKFLINFQNQEVLQQIDMTEKRFSAECPSNSPCSLEIQSSEAGDSALYLCASSLSSGAVSAETLYFGSGTRLTVL.

As for this clone: Mouse germline and gene names are used. The read ends 1 residue shy of where the CDR3 ends; the end is completed using the germline J gene. The V call is TRBV13-2, the J call TRBJ2-3; 7 bases map to TRBD1. CDR1 and CDR2 from the germline V gene are NNHNN and SYGAGS (reference sequence). The CDR3 loop spans 14 amino acids. With V trimmed by 2 bases and J by 4 bases, 4 bases remained unmatched. Incomplete CDR3 DNA: TGTGCCAGCGGTGACCAGACAGGGCCAGAAACGCTGTAT. Encoded protein: CASGDQTGPETLY. The entire CDR3 sequence reads CASGDQTGPETLYF.

With regard to this clone: The genes and germline here are from mouse. The CDR3 goes on 1 residue after the read ends, and that part is filled in from the germline J gene. The chain recombines TRBV26 with TRBJ2-4, with unresolved D. Germline lookup yields CDR1 KGHPV and CDR2 FQNQEV (reference sequence). The CDR3 length is 12 residues. The germline V and J ends were trimmed by 4 bases and 0 bases, with 2 bases remaining between them. CDR3 DNA, as far as it was read: TGTGCCAGCAGTCGTAGTCAAAACACCTTGTAC. This sequence encodes CASSRSQNTLY. The whole CDR3 is CASSRSQNTLYF.

Notes on this clone: These gene names are mouse names. The CDR3 bases that were read are TGTGCCAGCAGCAACAGGGGGCGGAACTCCGACTACACC. Protein: CASSNRGRNSDYT. The CDR3 reads in full as CASSNRGRNSDYTF. V usage is TRBV4 and J usage is TRBJ1-2; TRBD1 aligns across 9 bases. The CDR3 goes on 1 residue after the read ends, and that part is filled in from the germline J gene. The CDR3 totals 14 residues. Germline V gene sequence: CDR1 LGHDT, CDR2 YNNKQL (reference sequence). J lost 2 bases, V lost 5 bases, and 3 bases had no gene match.

This clone is judged large. Mouse names are used for the genes. The CDR3 end lies 1 residue beyond the end of the read and is filled in from the germline J gene. This chain joins TRBV3 and TRBJ2-7; 9 bases align to TRBD2. The V and J ends lost 0 bases and 7 bases, in that order; junction bases with no gene match: 4. This CDR3 comprises 14 residues. CDR1 is SNHLY and CDR2 is FYNGKV in the germline V gene (reference sequence). The part of the CDR3 DNA that was read is TGTGCCAGCAGCTTAGCTGGGGGGGCGCGAGAACAGTAC. This gives the protein CASSLAGGAREQY. The complete CDR3 sequence is CASSLAGGAREQYF.

By sample share, this clone is large. The genes are named according to mouse. The missing CDR3 end, 1 residue past where the read stops, is filled in from the germline J gene. This chain connects TRBV1 to TRBJ1-4, with D perhaps matching TRBD1 (6 bases). Trimming took 3 bases from V and 2 from J, leaving 7 bases between them. The germline gives CDR1 NSQYPW, CDR2 LRSPGD (reference sequence). The CDR3 length is 14 residues. The CDR3 bases that were read are TGCACCTGCAGTGCCGGGACATCCAACGAAAGATTATTT. It specifies CTCSAGTSNERLF. In full, the CDR3 reads CTCSAGTSNERLFF.

By share, this clone ranks as medium-sized. Gene names follow the mouse nomenclature. The CDR3 end is not reached by the read, which stops 1 residue before it; the germline J gene fills it in. The chain carries TRBV24 and TRBJ2-1, with TRBD1 matching over 9 bases. Germline loops: CDR1 KGHTA, CDR2 FRNEEI. The CDR3 sequence is 15 residues long. The trim removed 5 bases at V and 2 bases at J, leaving 4 bases unmatched. CDR3 DNA, as far as it was read: TGTGCCAGCAGTTCCGGGACAGGGCACTATGCTGAGCAGTTC. Translation gives CASSSGTGHYAEQF. The complete CDR3 sequence is CASSSGTGHYAEQFF.

Details on this clone: These gene names are mouse names. The DNA ends 1 residue before the CDR3 does, and the rest of the CDR3 is filled in from the germline J gene. The chain links TRBV13-1 to TRBJ2-4, with D unresolved. Germline loops: CDR1 NSHNY, CDR2 SYGAGN. V was trimmed by 0 bases and J by 1 base, leaving 6 bases between them. The CDR3 loop spans 14 amino acids. The CDR3 here is CASSDAWGQNTLYF. The CDR3 DNA, read in part, is TGTGCCAGCAGTGATGCTTGGGGTCAAAACACCTTGTAC.

Comments on this clone: Each gene name is a mouse one. The sequence runs out 1 residue before the end of the CDR3; the remainder is reconstructed from the germline J gene. The same CDR3 also results from other DNA sequences found in this sample. The chain employs TRBV3 and TRBJ2-4; tentatively, D is TRBD1 or TRBD2 (6 bases each). This CDR3 is built from 15 residues. V lost 0 bases, J lost 0 bases, and 7 bases lay in between. Germline V CDR1 and CDR2: SNHLY, FYNGKV (reference sequence). The DNA read from the CDR3 is TGTGCCAGCAGCTTAGCAGGGGGGAGTCAAAACACCTTGTAC. Translated, it gives CASSLAGGSQNTLY. The CDR3 in full is CASSLAGGSQNTLYF.

Of note for this clone: Genes and germline come from the mouse. The DNA ends 1 residue before the CDR3 does, and the rest of the CDR3 is filled in from the germline J gene. The chain recombines TRBV16 with TRBJ1-4, with D unclear. The CDR3 has 13 amino acids. V was pared by 3 bases and J by 4 bases, with 6 bases between. CDR1 is SGHSA, CDR2 FRNQAP, per germline. The chain's CDR3 is CASSLGSNERLFF. CDR3 bases read: TGTGCAAGCAGCTTGGGCAGCAACGAAAGATTATTT. The entire variable domain, with the rest obtained from reference TRBV16 and TRBJ1-4, is as follows: NAGVIQTPRHKVTGKGQEATLWCEPISGHSAVFWYRQTIVQGLEFLTYFRNQAPIDDSGMPKERFSAQMPNQSHSTLKIQSTQPQDSAVYLCASSLGSNERLFFGHGTKLSVL.

Concerning this clone itself: Each gene name is a mouse one. The read finishes 1 residue shy of the CDR3 end, and the germline J gene is used to complete it. The V and J genes are TRBV12-1 and TRBJ2-3; 11 bases fit TRBD2. The CDR3 contains 16 residues. Germline CDR1 SGHSN, CDR2 HYEKVE. V gave up 2 bases and J gave up 0 bases; unmatched junction bases: 3. The CDR3 spells CASSQGLGASAETLYF. The CDR3 bases that were read are TGTGCCAGCTCTCAGGGACTGGGGGCTAGTGCAGAAACGCTGTAT.

This clone appeared a few times. Genes and germline are mouse. The read finishes 1 residue shy of the CDR3 end, and the germline J gene is used to complete it. The gene calls are TRBV13-2 and TRBJ2-7; D remains ambiguous. The CDR3 extends over 13 amino acids. V was trimmed by 2 bases and J by 0 bases, leaving 6 bases between them. The V gene's germline CDR1 is NNHNN and CDR2 SYGAGS (reference sequence). CDR3 residues: CASGEVNSYEQYF. CDR3 DNA (partial): TGTGCCAGCGGTGAGGTCAACTCCTATGAACAGTAC.

This clone counts as large (0.1 to 1%). All gene names here are mouse names. The read ends 1 residue shy of where the CDR3 ends; the end is completed using the germline J gene. The gene calls are TRBV3 and TRBJ2-7; a possible D gene is TRBD1 (5 bases). The CDR3 runs to 13 residues. CDR1 SNHLY and CDR2 FYNGKV come from the germline V gene (reference sequence). Trimming stripped 4 bases from V and 2 bases from J, with 9 bases between. The CDR3 here is CASSYLTAYEQYF. The covered CDR3 bases are TGTGCCAGCAGCTATTTGACAGCCTATGAACAGTAC.